These 11 T cell receptor beta chains originate from one sample sequenced in a study of cytomegalovirus exposure and HLA in healthy donors. The PCR contained 60 Vbeta and 13 Jbeta primers. Some clones are missing from TCRdb's copy, which holds only in-frame ones; the method was immunoSEQ multiplex PCR. Of about 62,000 clones listed, around 87% were seen once; the top ten hold more than 1.4%. Sequencing was carried out using PBMCs. The receptors come from a young man in good health and CMV-seronegative.

The rearrangement links TRBV28 to TRBJ2-7; weak D call: TRBD1 (5 bases). Trimming removed 3 bases from V and 1 base from J, with 13 bases in between. CDR3 length: 15 residues. Germline CDR1 reads MDHEN; CDR2 reads SYDVKM. The CDR3 sequence: CASSFRGKGSYEQYF. CDR3 nucleotide sequence: TGTGCCAGCAGTTTTAGGGGAAAGGGATCCTACGAGCAGTACTTC.

The chain carries TRBV28 and TRBJ1-5, with TRBD1 matching 7 bases. The trim removed 3 bases at V and 2 bases at J, leaving 4 bases unmatched. The CDR3 is 15 amino acids. CDR1 is MDHEN and CDR2 is SYDVKM in the germline V gene. The CDR3 reads CASSFGDSRNQPQHF. Written as DNA, the CDR3 is TGTGCCAGCAGTTTTGGGGACAGCCGCAATCAGCCCCAGCATTTT.

The CDR3 DNA reads TGTGCAGCGATTAGAGCGGGGGGAAGAACCGGGGAGCTGTTTTTT. Protein sequence: CAAIRAGGRTGELFF. V gene TRBV7-2 combines with J gene TRBJ2-2, with 9 nucleotides matching TRBD2. Germline V CDR1 and CDR2: SGHTA, FQGNSA. This CDR3 is built from 15 residues. The full variable domain, rest sourced from reference TRBV7-2 and TRBJ2-2, is GAGVSQSPSNKVTEKGKDVELRCDPISGHTALYWYRQSLGQGLEFLIYFQGNSAPDKSGLPSDRFSAERTGGSVSTLTIQRTQQEDSAVYLCAAIRAGGRTGELFFGEGSRLTVL.

This chain links TRBV6-6 with TRBJ2-7; 7 bases are shared with TRBD1. Germline V lookup: CDR1 MNHNY, CDR2 SVGAGI (reference sequence). This CDR3 region has 12 residues. With V trimmed by 4 bases and J by 5 bases, 2 bases remained unmatched. For the CDR3, the DNA is TGTGCCAGCAGTTCCGACAGGGACGAGCAGTACTTC. Translation gives CASSSDRDEQYF.

The J gene is TRBJ2-2, the V gene TRBV21-1; the D call TRBD2 from the table was never checked on the DNA. TRBV21-1 is marked as a pseudogene. CDR3 length: 13 residues. The CDR3 DNA reads TGTGCCAGCAGCAAGGGAGTGACCGGGGAGCTGTTTTTT. It yields the protein CASSKGVTGELFF.

This clone was recorded a few times. The V and J genes are TRBV4-1 and TRBJ1-5; D may be TRBD1 (5 bases). This CDR3 contains 13 residues. V shed 3 bases and J shed 5 bases, with 8 bases lying between them. Germline-derived CDR1 and CDR2 are MGHRA and YSYEKL. Here the CDR3 reads CASSQPGDQPQHF. The DNA of the CDR3 is TGCGCCAGCAGCCAGCCGGGGGATCAGCCCCAGCATTTT.

The chain joins TRBV21-1 to TRBJ2-4; whether TRBD2, the table's D call, matches the DNA was not checked. TRBV21-1 is described as a pseudogene. The CDR3 extends over 14 amino acids. CDR3 sequence (DNA): TGTGCCAGCACCACGGGGTGGGCCAAAAACATTCAGTACTTC. The encoded protein is CASTTGWAKNIQYF.

This clone was counted a single time. The rearrangement uses TRBV27 and TRBJ1-1, with D possibly matching TRBD1 (5 bases). Trimming removed 8 bases from V and 11 bases from J, with 21 bases in between. Per the germline V gene, CDR1 is MNHEY and CDR2 is SMNVEV (reference sequence). This CDR3 is 13 amino acids long. CDR3 sequence (DNA): TGTGCCAGCGGTGGCAGGAGGGACCCCGGGGCTTTCTTT. Its protein is CASGGRRDPGAFF.

The sample holds a few counts of this clone. V usage is TRBV6-5 and J usage is TRBJ2-2; D is undetermined. The V end was cut by 6 bases, the J end by 2 bases, with 13 bases between. Germline CDR1 is MNHEY and CDR2 is SVGAGI. This CDR3 has 15 amino acids. The CDR3 DNA reads TGTGCCAGCAGGAGACCCGGAGATAACACCGGGGAGCTGTTTTTT. Protein product: CASRRPGDNTGELFF.

On this clone itself: Other DNA sequences in this sample translate to the same CDR3. This sequence joins TRBV5-1 and TRBJ1-4, with TRBD1 identical over 10 bases. Germline CDR1 is SGHRS and CDR2 is YFSETQ. This CDR3 region has 17 residues. Unmatched junction bases numbered 19, after V lost 5 bases and J lost 12 bases. CDR3 nucleotides: TGCGCCAGCAGTGCCGAACCACCGGGACAGGGGCGCCAAGAACTGTTTTTT. This translates into CASSAEPPGQGRQELFF. Full variable domain (outside the CDR3, taken from reference TRBV5-1 and TRBJ1-4): KAGVTQTPRYLIKTRGQQVTLSCSPISGHRSVSWYQQTPGQGLQFLFEYFSETQRNKGNFPGRFSGRQFSNSRSEMNVSTLELGDSALYLCASSAEPPGQGRQELFFGSGTQLSVL.

This chain joins TRBV19 and TRBJ1-2, with 11 bases aligning to TRBD1. The germline gives CDR1 LNHDA, CDR2 SQIVND (reference sequence). V lost 5 bases to trimming and J lost 8 bases; unmatched junction nucleotides: 7. CDR3 length equals 14 residues. As DNA, the CDR3 is TGTGCCAGTAGTCCCATGGACAGGGGGCAAGGCTACACCTTC. Residues: CASSPMDRGQGYTF. Using reference TRBV19 and TRBJ1-2 for the parts outside the CDR3, the full variable domain is DGGITQSPKYLFRKEGQNVTLSCEQNLNHDAMYWYRQDPGQGLRLIYYSQIVNDFQKGDIAEGYSVSREKKESFPLTVTSAQKNPTAFYLCASSPMDRGQGYTFGSGTRLTVV.